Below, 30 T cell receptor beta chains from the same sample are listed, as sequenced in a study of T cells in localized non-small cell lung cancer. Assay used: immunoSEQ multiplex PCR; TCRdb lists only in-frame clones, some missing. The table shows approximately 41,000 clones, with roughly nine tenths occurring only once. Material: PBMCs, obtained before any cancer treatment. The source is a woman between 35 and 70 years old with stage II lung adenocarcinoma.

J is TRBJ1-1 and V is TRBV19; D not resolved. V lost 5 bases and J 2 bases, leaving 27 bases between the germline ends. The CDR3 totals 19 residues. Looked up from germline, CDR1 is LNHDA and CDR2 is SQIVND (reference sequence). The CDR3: CASSPPARRTAAANTEAFF. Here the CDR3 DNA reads TGTGCCAGTAGTCCCCCGGCGAGGCGAACAGCAGCAGCAAACACTGAAGCTTTCTTT. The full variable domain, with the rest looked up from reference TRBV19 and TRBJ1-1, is DGGITQSPKYLFRKEGQNVTLSCEQNLNHDAMYWYRQDPGQGLRLIYYSQIVNDFQKGDIAEGYSVSREKKESFPLTVTSAQKNPTAFYLCASSPPARRTAAANTEAFFGQGTRLTVV.

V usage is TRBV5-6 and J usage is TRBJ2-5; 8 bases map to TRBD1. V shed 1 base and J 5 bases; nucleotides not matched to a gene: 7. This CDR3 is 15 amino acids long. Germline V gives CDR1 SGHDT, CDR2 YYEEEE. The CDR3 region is CASSLYRRQGETQYF. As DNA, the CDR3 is TGTGCCAGCAGCTTGTATAGGAGACAGGGGGAGACCCAGTACTTC.

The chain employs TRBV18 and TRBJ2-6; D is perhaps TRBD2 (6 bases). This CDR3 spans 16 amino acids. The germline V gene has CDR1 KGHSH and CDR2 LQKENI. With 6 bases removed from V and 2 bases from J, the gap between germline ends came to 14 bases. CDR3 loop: CASSPAGGTGANVLTF. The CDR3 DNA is TGTGCCAGCTCGCCCGCCGGGGGTACTGGGGCCAACGTCCTGACTTTC.

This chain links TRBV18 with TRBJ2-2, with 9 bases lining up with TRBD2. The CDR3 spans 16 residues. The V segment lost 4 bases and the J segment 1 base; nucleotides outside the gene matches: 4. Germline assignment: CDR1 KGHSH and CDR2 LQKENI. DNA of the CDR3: TGTGCCAGCTCACTGGCTAGCGGGATGAACACCGGGGAGCTGTTTTTT. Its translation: CASSLASGMNTGELFF.

CDR3 sequence: CASSLRQESTDTQYF. In nucleotides, the CDR3 is TGTGCCAGCAGCTTACGACAGGAAAGCACAGATACGCAGTATTTT. The chain joins TRBV7-2 to TRBJ2-3; possibly TRBD1 for D (6 bases). Germline V CDR1 and CDR2: SGHTA, FQGNSA. The CDR3 length is 15 residues. Trimming pared 2 bases from V and 0 bases from J, leaving 9 bases between.

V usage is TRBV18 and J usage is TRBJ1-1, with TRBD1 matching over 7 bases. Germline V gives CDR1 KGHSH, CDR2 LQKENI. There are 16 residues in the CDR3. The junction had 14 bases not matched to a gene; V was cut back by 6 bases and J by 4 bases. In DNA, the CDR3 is TGTGCCAGCTCCCTCTTCCGGGAGGGGGCGGGCACTGAAGCTTTCTTT. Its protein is CASSLFREGAGTEAFF.

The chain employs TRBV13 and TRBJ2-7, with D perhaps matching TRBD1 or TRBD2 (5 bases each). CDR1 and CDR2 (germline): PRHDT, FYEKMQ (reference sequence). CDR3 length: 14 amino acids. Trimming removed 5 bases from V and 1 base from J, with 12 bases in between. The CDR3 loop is CASSAGAQSYEQYF. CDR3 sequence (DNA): TGTGCCAGCAGCGCCGGGGCCCAATCCTACGAGCAGTACTTC.

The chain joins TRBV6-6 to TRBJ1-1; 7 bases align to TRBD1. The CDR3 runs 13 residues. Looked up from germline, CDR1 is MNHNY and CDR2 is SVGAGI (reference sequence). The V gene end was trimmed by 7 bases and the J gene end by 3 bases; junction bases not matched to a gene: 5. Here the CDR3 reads CASIGQAYTEAFF. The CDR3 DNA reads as TGTGCCAGCATTGGACAGGCGTACACTGAAGCTTTCTTT.

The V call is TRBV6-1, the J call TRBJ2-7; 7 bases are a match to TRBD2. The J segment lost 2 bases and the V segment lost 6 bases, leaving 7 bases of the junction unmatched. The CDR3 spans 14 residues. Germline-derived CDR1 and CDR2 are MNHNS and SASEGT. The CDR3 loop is CASRPRAGPYEQYF. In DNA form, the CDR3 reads TGTGCCAGCAGGCCCAGAGCGGGACCCTACGAGCAGTACTTC.

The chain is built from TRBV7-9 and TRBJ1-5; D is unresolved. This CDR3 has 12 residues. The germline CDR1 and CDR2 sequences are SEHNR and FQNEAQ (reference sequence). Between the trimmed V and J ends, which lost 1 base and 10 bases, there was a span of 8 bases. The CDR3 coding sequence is TGTGCCAGCAGCTTAGGGGTAGGCCCCCAGCATTTT. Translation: CASSLGVGPQHF.

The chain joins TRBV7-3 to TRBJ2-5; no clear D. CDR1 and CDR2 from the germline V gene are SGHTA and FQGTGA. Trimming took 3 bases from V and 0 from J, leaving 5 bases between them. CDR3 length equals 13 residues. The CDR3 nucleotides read TGTGCCAGCAGCTTCACATACCAAGAGACCCAGTACTTC. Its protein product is CASSFTYQETQYF.

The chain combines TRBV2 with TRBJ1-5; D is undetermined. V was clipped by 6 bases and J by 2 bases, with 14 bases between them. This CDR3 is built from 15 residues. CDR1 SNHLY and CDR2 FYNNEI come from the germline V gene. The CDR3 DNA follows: TGTGCCAGCAGGCGAAGGGCCGGAGGCAATCAGCCCCAGCATTTT. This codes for CASRRRAGGNQPQHF.

CDR3 DNA sequence: TGTGCCAGCAGCACGTCCAGGGGCCCGGGCACTGAAGCTTTCTTT. Translating it yields CASSTSRGPGTEAFF. The chain employs TRBV7-8 and TRBJ1-1, with D possibly matching TRBD1 (6 bases). The V end lost 5 bases, the J end lost 4 bases, and 17 bases lay between the germline ends. The CDR3 is 15 residues long. Germline assignment: CDR1 SGHVS and CDR2 FQNEAQ. The entire variable domain, with the rest obtained from reference TRBV7-8 and TRBJ1-1, is as follows: GAGVSQSPRYKVAKRGQDVALRCDPISGHVSLFWYQQALGQGPEFLTYFQNEAQLDKSGLPSDRFFAERPEGSVSTLKIQRTQQEDSAVYLCASSTSRGPGTEAFFGQGTRLTVV.

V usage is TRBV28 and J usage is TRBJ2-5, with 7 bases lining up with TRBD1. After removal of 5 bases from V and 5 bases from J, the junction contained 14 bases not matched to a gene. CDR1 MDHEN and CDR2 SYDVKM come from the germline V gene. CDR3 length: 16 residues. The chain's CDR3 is CASSRQGTGAVETQYF. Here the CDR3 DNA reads TGTGCCAGCAGTCGCCAGGGTACAGGGGCGGTGGAGACCCAGTACTTC.

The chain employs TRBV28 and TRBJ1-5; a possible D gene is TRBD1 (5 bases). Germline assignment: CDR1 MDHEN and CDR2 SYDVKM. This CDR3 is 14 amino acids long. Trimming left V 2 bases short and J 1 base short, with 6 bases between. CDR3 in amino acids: CASSLAGSNQPQHF. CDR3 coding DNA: TGTGCCAGCAGTTTAGCAGGGAGCAATCAGCCCCAGCATTTT.

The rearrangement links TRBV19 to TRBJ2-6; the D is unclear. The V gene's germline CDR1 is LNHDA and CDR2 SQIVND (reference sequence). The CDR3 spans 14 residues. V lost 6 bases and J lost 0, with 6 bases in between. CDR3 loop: CASSTISGANVLTF. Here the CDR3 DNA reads TGTGCCAGTAGCACCATCTCTGGGGCCAACGTCCTGACTTTC. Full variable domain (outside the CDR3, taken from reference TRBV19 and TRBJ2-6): DGGITQSPKYLFRKEGQNVTLSCEQNLNHDAMYWYRQDPGQGLRLIYYSQIVNDFQKGDIAEGYSVSREKKESFPLTVTSAQKNPTAFYLCASSTISGANVLTFGAGSRLTVL.

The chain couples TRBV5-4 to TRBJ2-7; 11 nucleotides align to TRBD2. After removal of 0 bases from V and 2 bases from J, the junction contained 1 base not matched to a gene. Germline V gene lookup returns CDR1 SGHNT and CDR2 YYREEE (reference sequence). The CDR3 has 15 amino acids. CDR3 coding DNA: TGTGCCAGCAGCTTGGGACTAGCGGGACCCTACGAGCAGTACTTC. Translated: CASSLGLAGPYEQYF. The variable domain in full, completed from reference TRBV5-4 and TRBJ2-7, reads ETGVTQSPTHLIKTRGQQVTLRCSSQSGHNTVSWYQQALGQGPQFIFQYYREEENGRGNFPPRFSGLQFPNYSSELNVNALELDDSALYLCASSLGLAGPYEQYFGPGTRLTVT.

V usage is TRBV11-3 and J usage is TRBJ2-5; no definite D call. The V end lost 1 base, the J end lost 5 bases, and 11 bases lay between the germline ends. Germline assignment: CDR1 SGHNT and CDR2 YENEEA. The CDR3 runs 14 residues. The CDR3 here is CASSLGRPGETQYF. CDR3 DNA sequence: TGTGCCAGCAGCTTAGGGCGGCCTGGGGAGACCCAGTACTTC.

CDR3 loop: CASRRGTGDYGYTF. The CDR3 DNA sequence: TGTGCCAGCAGACGCGGGACAGGGGACTATGGCTACACCTTC. V gene TRBV6-5 combines with J gene TRBJ1-2, with 10 bases identical to TRBD1. This CDR3 comprises 14 residues. Germline-derived CDR1 and CDR2 are MNHEY and SVGAGI. Unmatched junction bases numbered 4, after V lost 6 bases and J lost 3 bases.

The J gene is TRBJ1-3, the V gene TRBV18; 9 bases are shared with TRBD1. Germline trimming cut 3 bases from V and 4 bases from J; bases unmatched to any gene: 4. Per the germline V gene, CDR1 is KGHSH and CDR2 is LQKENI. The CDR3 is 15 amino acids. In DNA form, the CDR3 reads TGTGCCAGCTCACCGATGGGACAGGGAGGAAACACCATATATTTT. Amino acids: CASSPMGQGGNTIYF.

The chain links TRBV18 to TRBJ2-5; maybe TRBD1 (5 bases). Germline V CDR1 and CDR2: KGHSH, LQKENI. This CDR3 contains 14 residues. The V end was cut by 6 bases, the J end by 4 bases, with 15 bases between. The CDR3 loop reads CASSRPGRRETQYF. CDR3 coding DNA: TGTGCCAGCTCCCGGCCAGGGCGGCGAGAGACCCAGTACTTC. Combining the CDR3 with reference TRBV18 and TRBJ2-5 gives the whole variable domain NAGVMQNPRHLVRRRGQEARLRCSPMKGHSHVYWYRQLPEEGLKFMVYLQKENIIDESGMPKERFSAEFPKEGPSILRIQQVVRGDSAAYFCASSRPGRRETQYFGPGTRLLVL.

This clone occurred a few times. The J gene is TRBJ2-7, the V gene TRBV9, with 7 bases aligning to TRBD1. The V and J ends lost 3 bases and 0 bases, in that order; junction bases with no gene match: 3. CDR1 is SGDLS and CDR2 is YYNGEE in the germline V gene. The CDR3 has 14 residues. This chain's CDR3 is CASSEGAASYEQYF. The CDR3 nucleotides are TGTGCCAGCAGCGAGGGGGCTGCCTCCTACGAGCAGTACTTC. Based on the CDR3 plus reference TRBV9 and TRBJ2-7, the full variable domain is DSGVTQTPKHLITATGQRVTLRCSPRSGDLSVYWYQQSLDQGLQFLIQYYNGEERAKGNILERFSAQQFPDLHSELNLSSLELGDSALYFCASSEGAASYEQYFGPGTRLTVT.

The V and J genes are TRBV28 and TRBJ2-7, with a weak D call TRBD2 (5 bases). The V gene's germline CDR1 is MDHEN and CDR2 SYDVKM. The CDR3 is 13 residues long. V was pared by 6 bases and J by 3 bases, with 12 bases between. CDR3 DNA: TGTGCCAGCAGCCGACCTAGCAGCTACGAGCAGTACTTC. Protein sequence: CASSRPSSYEQYF.

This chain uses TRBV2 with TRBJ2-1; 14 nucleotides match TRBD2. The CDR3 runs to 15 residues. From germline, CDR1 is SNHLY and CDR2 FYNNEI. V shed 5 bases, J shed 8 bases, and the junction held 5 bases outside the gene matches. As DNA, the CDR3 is TGTGCCAGCAGTTTGGGACTAGCGGGAGTCGATGAGCAGTTCTTC. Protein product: CASSLGLAGVDEQFF.

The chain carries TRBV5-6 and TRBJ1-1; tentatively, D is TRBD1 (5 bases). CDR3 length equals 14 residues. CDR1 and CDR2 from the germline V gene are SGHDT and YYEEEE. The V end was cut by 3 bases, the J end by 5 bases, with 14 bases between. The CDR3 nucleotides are TGTGCCAGCAGCTCCCGGGGCCGGGGGACTGAAGCTTTCTTT. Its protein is CASSSRGRGTEAFF.

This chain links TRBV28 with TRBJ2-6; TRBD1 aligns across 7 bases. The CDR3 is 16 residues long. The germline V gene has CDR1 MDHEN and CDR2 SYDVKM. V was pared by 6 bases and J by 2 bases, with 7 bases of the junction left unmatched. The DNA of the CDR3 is TGTGCCAGCAGCTATGAACAGGGGACTGGGGCCAACGTCCTGACTTTC. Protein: CASSYEQGTGANVLTF.

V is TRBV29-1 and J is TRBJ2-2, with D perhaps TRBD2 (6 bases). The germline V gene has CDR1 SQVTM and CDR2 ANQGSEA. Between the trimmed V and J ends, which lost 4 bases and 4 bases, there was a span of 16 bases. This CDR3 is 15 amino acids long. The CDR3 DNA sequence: TGCAGCGTTGGTCCCGGGACTCCAACCACCGGGGAGCTGTTTTTT. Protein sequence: CSVGPGTPTTGELFF.

The CDR3 DNA follows: TGTGCCAGCAATCTATTAGCGGGAGGGCGGGATACGCAGTATTTT. Translation gives CASNLLAGGRDTQYF. The J gene is TRBJ2-3, the V gene TRBV2; 11 bases map to TRBD2. The length of the CDR3 is 15 residues. Germline trimming cut 7 bases from V and 6 bases from J; bases unmatched to any gene: 9. Germline loops: CDR1 SNHLY, CDR2 FYNNEI. Complete variable domain (other parts from reference TRBV2 and TRBJ2-3): EPEVTQTPSHQVTQMGQEVILRCVPISNHLYFYWYRQILGQKVEFLVSFYNNEISEKSEIFDDQFSVERPDGSNFTLKIRSTKLEDSAMYFCASNLLAGGRDTQYFGPGTRLTVL.

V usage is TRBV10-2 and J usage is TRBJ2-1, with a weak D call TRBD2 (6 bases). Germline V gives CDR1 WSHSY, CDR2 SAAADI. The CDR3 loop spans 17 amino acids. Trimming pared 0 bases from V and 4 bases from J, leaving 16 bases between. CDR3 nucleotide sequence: TGCGCCAGCAGTGAGTCCGACCGGGGGAAGGGATACAATGAGCAGTTCTTC. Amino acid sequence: CASSESDRGKGYNEQFF.

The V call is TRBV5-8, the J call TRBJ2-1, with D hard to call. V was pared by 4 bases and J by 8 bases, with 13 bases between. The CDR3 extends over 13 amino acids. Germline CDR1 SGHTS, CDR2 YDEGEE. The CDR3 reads CASSIGAPDEQFF. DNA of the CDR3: TGTGCCAGCAGCATCGGCGCACCGGATGAGCAGTTCTTC.